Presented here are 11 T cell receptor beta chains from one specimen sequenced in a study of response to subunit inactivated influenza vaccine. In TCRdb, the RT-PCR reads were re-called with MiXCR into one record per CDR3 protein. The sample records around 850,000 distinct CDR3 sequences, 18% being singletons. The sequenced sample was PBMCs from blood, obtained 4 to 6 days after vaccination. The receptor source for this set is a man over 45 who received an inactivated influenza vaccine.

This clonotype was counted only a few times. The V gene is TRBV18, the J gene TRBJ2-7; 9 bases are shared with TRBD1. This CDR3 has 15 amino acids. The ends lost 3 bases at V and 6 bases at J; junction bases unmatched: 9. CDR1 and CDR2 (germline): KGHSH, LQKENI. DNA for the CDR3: TGTGCCAGCTCACCCGGGACAGGGTCGGGTCGCGAGCAGTACTTC. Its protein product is CASSPGTGSGREQYF. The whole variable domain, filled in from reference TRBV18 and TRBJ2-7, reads NAGVMQNPRHLVRRRGQEARLRCSPMKGHSHVYWYRQLPEEGLKFMVYLQKENIIDESGMPKERFSAEFPKEGPSILRIQQVVRGDSAAYFCASSPGTGSGREQYFGPGTRLTVT.

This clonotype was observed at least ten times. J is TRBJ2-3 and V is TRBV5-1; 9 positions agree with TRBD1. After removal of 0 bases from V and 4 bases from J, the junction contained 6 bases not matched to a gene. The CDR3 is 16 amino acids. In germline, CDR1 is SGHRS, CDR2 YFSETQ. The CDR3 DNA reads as TGCGCCAGCAGCTTGGCGGCAACAGGGGGCCCAGATACGCAGTATTTT. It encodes CASSLAATGGPDTQYF.

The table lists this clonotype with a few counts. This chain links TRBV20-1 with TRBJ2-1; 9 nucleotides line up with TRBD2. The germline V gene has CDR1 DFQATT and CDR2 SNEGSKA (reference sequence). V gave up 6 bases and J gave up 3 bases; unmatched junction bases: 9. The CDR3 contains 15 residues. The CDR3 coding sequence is TGCAGTGCCGAAGGGGCTAGCGGGGTCTACAATGAGCAGTTCTTC. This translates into CSAEGASGVYNEQFF.

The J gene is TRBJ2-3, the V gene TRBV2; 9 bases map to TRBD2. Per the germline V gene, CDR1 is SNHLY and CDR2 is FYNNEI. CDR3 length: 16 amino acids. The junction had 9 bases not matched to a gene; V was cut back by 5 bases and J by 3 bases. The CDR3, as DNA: TGTGCCAGCAGTTCCTCTAGCGGGATAAAAACAGATACGCAGTATTTT. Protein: CASSSSSGIKTDTQYF.

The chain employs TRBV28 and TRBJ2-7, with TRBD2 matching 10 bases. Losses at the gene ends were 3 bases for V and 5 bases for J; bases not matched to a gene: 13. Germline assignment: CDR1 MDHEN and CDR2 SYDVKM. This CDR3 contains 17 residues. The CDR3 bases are TGTGCCAGCAGTTTCCAGGGAGCTAGCGGGAGTCCCCACGAGCAGTACTTC. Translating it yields CASSFQGASGSPHEQYF.

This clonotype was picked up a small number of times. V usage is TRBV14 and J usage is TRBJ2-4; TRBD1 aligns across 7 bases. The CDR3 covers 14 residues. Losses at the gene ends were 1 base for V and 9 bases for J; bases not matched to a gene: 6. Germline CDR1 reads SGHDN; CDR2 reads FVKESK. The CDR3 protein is CASSQGTGYRIQYF. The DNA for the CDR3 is TGTGCCAGCAGCCAAGGGACAGGATACCGCATTCAGTACTTC. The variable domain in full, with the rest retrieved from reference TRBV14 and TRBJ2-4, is EAGVTQFPSHSVIEKGQTVTLRCDPISGHDNLYWYRRVMGKEIKFLLHFVKESKQDESGMPNNRFLAERTGGTYSTLKVQPAELEDSGVYFCASSQGTGYRIQYFGAGTRLSVL.

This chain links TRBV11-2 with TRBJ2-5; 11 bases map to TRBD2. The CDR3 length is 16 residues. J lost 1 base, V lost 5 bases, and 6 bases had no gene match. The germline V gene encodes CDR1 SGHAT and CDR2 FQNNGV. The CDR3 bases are TGTGCCAGCAGCCGAAGTAGCGGGGGGGCCCAAGAGACCCAGTACTTC. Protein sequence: CASSRSSGGAQETQYF.

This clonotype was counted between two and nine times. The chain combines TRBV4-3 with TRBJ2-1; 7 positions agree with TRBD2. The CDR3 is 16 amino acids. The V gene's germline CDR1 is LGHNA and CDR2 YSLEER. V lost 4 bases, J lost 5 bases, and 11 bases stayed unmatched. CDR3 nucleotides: TGCGCCAGCAGCCGTTTTAAGGGAAGCGGGAACAATGAGCAGTTCTTC. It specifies CASSRFKGSGNNEQFF.

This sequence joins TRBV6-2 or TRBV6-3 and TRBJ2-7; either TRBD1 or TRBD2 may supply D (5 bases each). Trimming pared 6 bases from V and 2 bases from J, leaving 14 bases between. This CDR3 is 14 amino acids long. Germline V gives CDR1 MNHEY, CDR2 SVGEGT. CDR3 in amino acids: CASSPNPGPYEQYF. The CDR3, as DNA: TGTGCCAGCAGCCCCAACCCGGGGCCCTACGAGCAGTACTTC.

The CDR3 region is CSAWTGFITDTQYF. CDR3 coding DNA: TGCAGTGCTTGGACGGGGTTTATCACAGATACGCAGTATTTT. The genes are TRBV20-1 and TRBJ2-3, with a possible D match to TRBD2 (5 bases). The CDR3 spans 14 residues. V was clipped by 5 bases and J by 2 bases, with 14 bases between them. Germline V gene data show CDR1 as DFQATT and CDR2 as SNEGSKA (reference sequence).

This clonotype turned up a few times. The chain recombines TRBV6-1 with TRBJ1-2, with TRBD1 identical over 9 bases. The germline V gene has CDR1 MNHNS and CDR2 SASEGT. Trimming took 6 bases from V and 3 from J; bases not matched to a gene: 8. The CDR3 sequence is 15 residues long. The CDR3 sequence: CASSPRQGGYYGYTF. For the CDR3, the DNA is TGTGCCAGCAGCCCCCGACAGGGGGGTTACTATGGCTACACCTTC.